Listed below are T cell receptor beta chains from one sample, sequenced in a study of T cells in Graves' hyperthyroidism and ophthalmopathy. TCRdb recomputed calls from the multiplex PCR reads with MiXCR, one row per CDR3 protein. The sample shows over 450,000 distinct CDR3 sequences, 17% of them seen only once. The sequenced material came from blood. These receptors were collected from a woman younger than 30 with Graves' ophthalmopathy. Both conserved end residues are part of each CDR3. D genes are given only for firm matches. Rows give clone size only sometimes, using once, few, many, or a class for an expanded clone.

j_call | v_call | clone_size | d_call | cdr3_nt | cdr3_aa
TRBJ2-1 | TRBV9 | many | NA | TGTGCCAGCAGCGTAGTTCCAGGGAAGGGGTACAATGAGCAGTTCTTC | CASSVVPGKGYNEQFF
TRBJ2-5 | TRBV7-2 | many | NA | TGTGCCAGCATCCGAAGCCCCGCCGTGGAAGAGACCCAGTACTTC | CASIRSPAVEETQYF
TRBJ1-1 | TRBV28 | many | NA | TGTGCCAGCAGTTTTGCGGCTGATCGGATGAACACTGAAGCTTTCTTT | CASSFAADRMNTEAFF
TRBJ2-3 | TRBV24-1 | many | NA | TGTGCCACCAGTGATTTAAAGTATTCCGGAGATACGCAGTATTTT | CATSDLKYSGDTQYF
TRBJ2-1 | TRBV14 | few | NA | TGTGCCAGCAGCCAAGAGGTTATTGAAGGGACATCCCCCTACAATGAGCAGTTCTTC | CASSQEVIEGTSPYNEQFF
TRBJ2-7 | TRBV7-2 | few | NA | TGTGCCAGCAGTTTTCCCCGGGACAAAGGGTATTCCTACGAGCAGTACTTC | CASSFPRDKGYSYEQYF
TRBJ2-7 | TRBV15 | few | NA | TGTGCCACCAGCAGAGATATCAGCGAGAGCTCCTACGAGCAGTACTTC | CATSRDISESSYEQYF
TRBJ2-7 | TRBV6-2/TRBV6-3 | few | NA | TGTGCCAGCAGCTCCTGGGGCGGCCTCTACGAGCAGTACTTC | CASSSWGGLYEQYF
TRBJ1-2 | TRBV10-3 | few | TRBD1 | TGTGCCACGACCGGGACAGGCATCTATGGCTACACCTTC | CATTGTGIYGYTF
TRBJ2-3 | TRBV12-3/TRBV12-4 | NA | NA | TGTGCCAGCAGAGGAGATACGCAGTATTTT | CASRGDTQYF
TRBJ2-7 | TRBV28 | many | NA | TGTGCCAGCAGTATCGGGACGGCCGAGCAGTACTTC | CASSIGTAEQYF
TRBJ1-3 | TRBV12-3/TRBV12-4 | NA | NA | TGTGCCAGCAGGATTACAGAGACGACCGGAAACACCATATATTTT | CASRITETTGNTIYF
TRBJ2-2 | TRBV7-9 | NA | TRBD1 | TGTGCCAGCAGCCCGACAGGGGGCGCGAACACCGGGGAGCTGTTTTTT | CASSPTGGANTGELFF
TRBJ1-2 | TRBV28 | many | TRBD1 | TGTGCCAGCAGACGGACAGGGTATGGGGCAAATGGCTACACCTTC | CASRRTGYGANGYTF
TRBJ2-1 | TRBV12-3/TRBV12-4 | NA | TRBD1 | TGTGCCCTTGGGACAGGGTTTTACAATGAGCAGTTCTTC | CALGTGFYNEQFF
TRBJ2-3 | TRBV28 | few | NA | TGTGCCAGCACCATACGGGGGACAGATACGCAGTATTTT | CASTIRGTDTQYF
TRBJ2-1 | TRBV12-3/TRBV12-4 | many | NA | TGTGCCAGCAGCCCTGTTGGGGTAGTATCGGCCAATGAGCAGTTCTTC | CASSPVGVVSANEQFF
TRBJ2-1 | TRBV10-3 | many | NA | TGTGCCATCAGTCCCTCGGGGGCGAGTGAGCAGTTCTTC | CAISPSGASEQFF
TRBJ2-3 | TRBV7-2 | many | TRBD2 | TGTGCCAGCAGTCCAAGACAACTAGCGGACCGCACAGATACGCAGTATTTT | CASSPRQLADRTDTQYF
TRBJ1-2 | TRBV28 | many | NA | TGTGCCAGCAGTTTATCCCAACCCACAGGCTACTATGGCTACACCTTC | CASSLSQPTGYYGYTF